What follows describes a single TCR beta chain. V lost 7 bases, J lost 4 bases, and 14 bases lay in between. Germline CDR1 reads MDHEN; CDR2 reads SYDVKM. The CDR3 loop spans 13 amino acids. Authors' analysis steps: Amplification with reference gene primers provided the estimates of nucleated cell counts. The table came from immunoSEQ multiplex PCR; TCRdb's copy has only in-frame clones and leaves some out. The V and J calls and clone size come from that table; D and trimming were worked out from the DNA. Here the sample spans approximately 210,000 clones, roughly nine tenths being singletons. The record originates from a study of blood T cell repertoires in COVID-19. Study-wide context: The samples span acute and convalescent COVID-19 from the United States, Italy and Spain. From T cells, B-cell-depleted T cells, or PBMCs came the material, which was cDNA or gDNA.

The chain employs TRBV28 and TRBJ2-7; no clear D. Sequencing was performed on peripheral blood. The clonotype originates from an older woman with acute or convalescent COVID-19. The CDR3 sequence is CASTQSTIYEQYF. The CDR3 DNA reads as TGTGCCAGCACCCAAAGCACCATTTACGAGCAGTACTTC.